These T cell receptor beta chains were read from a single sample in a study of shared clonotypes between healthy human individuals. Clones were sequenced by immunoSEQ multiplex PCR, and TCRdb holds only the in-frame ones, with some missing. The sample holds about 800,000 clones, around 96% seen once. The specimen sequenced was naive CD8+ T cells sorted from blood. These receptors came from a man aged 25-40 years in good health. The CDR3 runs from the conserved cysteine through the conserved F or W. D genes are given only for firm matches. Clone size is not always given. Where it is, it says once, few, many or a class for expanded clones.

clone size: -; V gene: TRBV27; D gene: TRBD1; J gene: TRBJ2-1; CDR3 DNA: TGTGCCAGCAGTTACAGGGGGCTCTACAATGAGCAGTTCTTC; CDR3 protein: CASSYRGLYNEQFF
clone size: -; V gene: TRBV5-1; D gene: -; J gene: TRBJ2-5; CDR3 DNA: TGCGCCAGCAGCTCGCCAGAAACACTGGGGGAGACCCAGTACTTC; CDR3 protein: CASSSPETLGETQYF
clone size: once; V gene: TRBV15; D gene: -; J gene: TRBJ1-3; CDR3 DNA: TGTGCCACCAGCAGAGATAGGTCAGGAGCCCTCGGAAACACCATATATTTT; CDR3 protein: CATSRDRSGALGNTIYF
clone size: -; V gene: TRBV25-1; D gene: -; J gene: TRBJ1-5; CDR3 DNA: TGTGCCAGCAGTGAATTCCCCCAGACCCGGGGCCCTCGTTTCCCCCAGCATTTT; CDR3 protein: CASSEFPQTRGPRFPQHF
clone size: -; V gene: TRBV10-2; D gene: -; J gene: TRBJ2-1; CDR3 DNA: TGCGCCAGCGGCCGCGGGGGGACAGGCGAATGGGATGAGCAGTTCTTC; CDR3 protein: CASGRGGTGEWDEQFF
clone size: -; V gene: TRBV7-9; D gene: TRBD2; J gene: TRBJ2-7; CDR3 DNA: TGTGCCAGCAGCACAAGCAGCTTCCTAGCGGCCTACGAGCAGTACTTC; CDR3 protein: CASSTSSFLAAYEQYF
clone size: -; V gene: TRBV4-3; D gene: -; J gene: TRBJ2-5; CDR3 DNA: TGCGCCAGCAGCCAAGCGGCAGGCCAAGAGACCCAGTACTTC; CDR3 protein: CASSQAAGQETQYF
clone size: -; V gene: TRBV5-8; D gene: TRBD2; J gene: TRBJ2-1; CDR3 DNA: TGTGCCAGCAGCTTGGGCGTAGCGGGGGGGAACAATGAGCAGTTCTTC; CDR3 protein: CASSLGVAGGNNEQFF
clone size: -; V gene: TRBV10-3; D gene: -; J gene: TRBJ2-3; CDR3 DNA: TGTGCCATCAGGGGGATTTTTGATACGCAGTATTTT; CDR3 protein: CAIRGIFDTQYF
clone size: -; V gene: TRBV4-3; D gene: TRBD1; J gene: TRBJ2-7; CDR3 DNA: TGCGCCAGCAGCCCGGGACAGGGGGCGGTCTACGAGCAGTACTTC; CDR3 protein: CASSPGQGAVYEQYF
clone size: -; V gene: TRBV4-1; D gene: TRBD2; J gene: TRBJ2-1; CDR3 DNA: TGCGCCAGCAGCCCTAGGACTAGCGGGAGTGTCGCCTACAATGAGCAGTTCTTC; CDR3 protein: CASSPRTSGSVAYNEQFF
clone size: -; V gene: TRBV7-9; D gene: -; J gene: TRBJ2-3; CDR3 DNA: TGTGCCAGCAGCTTAGGACCCAGGGGTTTTAGCACAGATACGCAGTATTTT; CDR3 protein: CASSLGPRGFSTDTQYF
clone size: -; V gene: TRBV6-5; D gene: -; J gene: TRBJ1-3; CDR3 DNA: TGTGCCAGCAGTTACGGGACAACTGGAAACACCATATATTTT; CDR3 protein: CASSYGTTGNTIYF
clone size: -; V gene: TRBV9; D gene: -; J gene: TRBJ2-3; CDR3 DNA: TGTGCCAGCAGCGTCTCCTGGTGGGGTAGCGGTCAAATGGATACGCAGTATTTT; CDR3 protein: CASSVSWWGSGQMDTQYF
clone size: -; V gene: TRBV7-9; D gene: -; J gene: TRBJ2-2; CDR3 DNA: TGTGCCAGCAGCTTCCCCCAGGGCAGACTAAACACCGGGGAGCTGTTTTTT; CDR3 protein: CASSFPQGRLNTGELFF
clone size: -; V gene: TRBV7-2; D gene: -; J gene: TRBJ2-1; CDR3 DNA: TGTGCCAGCACTGAATTTAACAATGAGCAGTTCTTC; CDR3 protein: CASTEFNNEQFF
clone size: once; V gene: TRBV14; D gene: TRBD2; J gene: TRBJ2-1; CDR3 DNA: TGTGCCAGCACTGTGGGGACTAGCGGATACAATGAGCAGTTCTTC; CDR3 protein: CASTVGTSGYNEQFF
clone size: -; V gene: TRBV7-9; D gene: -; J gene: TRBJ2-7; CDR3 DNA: TGTGCCAGCAGCTTAGGGACCCAGCCCTACGAGCAGTACTTC; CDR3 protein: CASSLGTQPYEQYF
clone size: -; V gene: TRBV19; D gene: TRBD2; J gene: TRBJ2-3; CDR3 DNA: TGTGCCAGTAGACTAGCGGGGGGGGGCACAGATACGCAGTATTTT; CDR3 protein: CASRLAGGGTDTQYF
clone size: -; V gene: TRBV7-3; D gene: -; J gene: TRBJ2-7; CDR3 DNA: TGTGCCAGCAGCTTAACCGATTCCCACGAGCAGTACTTC; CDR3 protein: CASSLTDSHEQYF
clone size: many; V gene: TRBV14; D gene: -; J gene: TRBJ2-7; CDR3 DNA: TGTGCCAGCAGCCAAGGTGGGCCCGAGCAGTACTTC; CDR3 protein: CASSQGGPEQYF
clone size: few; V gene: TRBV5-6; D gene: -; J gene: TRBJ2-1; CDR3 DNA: TGTGCCAGCAGCCAATTCCGGGGAGAGCGAATGAGTGAGCAGTTCTTC; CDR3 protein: CASSQFRGERMSEQFF
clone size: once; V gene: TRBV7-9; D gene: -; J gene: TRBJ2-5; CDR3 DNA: TGTGCCAGCAGTCCCGAGGCCCAGTACTTC; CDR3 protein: CASSPEAQYF
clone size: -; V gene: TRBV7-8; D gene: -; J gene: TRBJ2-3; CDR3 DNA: TGTGCCAGCAGCTTTCGGGTTTGGGGTAATACAGATACGCAGTATTTT; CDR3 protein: CASSFRVWGNTDTQYF
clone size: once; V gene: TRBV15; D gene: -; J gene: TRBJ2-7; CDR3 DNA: TGTGCCACCAGCTTCGGGACCGGAGACGAGCAGTACTTC; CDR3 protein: CATSFGTGDEQYF
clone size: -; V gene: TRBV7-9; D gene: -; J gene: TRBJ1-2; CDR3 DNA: TGTGCCAGCAGCTCGGGCCATGGCTACACCTTC; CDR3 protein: CASSSGHGYTF
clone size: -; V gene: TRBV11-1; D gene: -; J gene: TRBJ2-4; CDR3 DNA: TGTGCCAGCAGCGGACTACAGGGAAGTCAGTACTTC; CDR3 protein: CASSGLQGSQYF
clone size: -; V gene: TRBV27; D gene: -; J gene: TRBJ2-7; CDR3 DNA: TGTGCCAGCAGTGGGGGATCCTACGAGCAGTACTTC; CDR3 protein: CASSGGSYEQYF
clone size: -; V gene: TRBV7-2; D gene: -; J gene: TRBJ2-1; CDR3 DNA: TGTGCCAGCAGCTTGGAGGTCCAGGGTGAGCAGTTCTTC; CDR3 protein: CASSLEVQGEQFF
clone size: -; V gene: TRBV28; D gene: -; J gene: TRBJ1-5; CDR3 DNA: TGTGCCAGCAGTCGGTTGGCGTTTAGCAATCAGCCCCAGCATTTT; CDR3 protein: CASSRLAFSNQPQHF
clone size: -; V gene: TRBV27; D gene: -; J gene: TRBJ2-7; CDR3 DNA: TGTGCCAGCAGTACGAACTACGAGCAGTACTTC; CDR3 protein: CASSTNYEQYF